This T cell receptor beta chain was sequenced for a study of T cells after yellow fever vaccination (dated by TCRdb to the late 2010s). With respect to the entire study: Libraries from fractions with low cell numbers were prepared with the SMART-Seq v4 Ultra Low Input RNA kit. Bulk TCR alpha and beta repertoires were sequenced longitudinally to track T-cell clones before and after primary and booster YFV17D yellow fever vaccination. Two healthy male donors, one aged 18 to 30 and one aged 30 to 40 years, made up the cohort. Blood was collected at multiple timepoints before and after primary and secondary immunization, and bulk PBMC replicates and cell subsets were isolated. Study-level results and caveats: Because only a couple of donors were included in the study, the extent to which the findings can be generalized is limited. The secondary T-cell response was found to be weaker but faster than the primary response, with a peak reached on day 5 rather than on day 15. Most clones expanded after primary vaccination were re-detected after the booster (almost 98% of CD4 and more than 70% of CD8), suggesting broad memory maintenance. A small fraction of clonotypes appeared in both the CD4 and CD8 compartments, likely as a result of convergent recombination. FACS-sorted repertoires could contain abundant contaminating clonotypes from the bulk population, so computational filtering was required.

The instrument given in TCRdb is Illumina NovaSeq 6000. TCR cDNA was made using 5'RACE template switching, a step that added a universal primer site and unique molecular identifiers. Priming for cDNA synthesis came from both the TCR alpha and TCR beta constant segments. Two PCR steps were used to amplify libraries, with sample barcodes and sequencing adapters being added in the second step. Sequencing of libraries was done on Illumina HiSeq 2500 (2x100 bp) or NovaSeq (2x150 bp). In the authors' own workflow: MIGEC handled demultiplexing of reads and collapsing into UMI consensus sequences, while MiXCR performed V(D)J alignment. Clonotypes responding to the vaccine were identified with edgeR on replicate PBMC samples, with the criteria of FDR below 0.01 and a log2 fold change above 5 up to day 15. Each bulk clonotype was labeled CD4 or CD8 based on which sequenced repertoire, CD4 or CD8, contained the clonotype at higher abundance. The public reads were reanalyzed by TCRdb: fastp trimming at Q25, MiXCR alignment, in-frame beta chains only. Here each entry gathers all rows of one CDR3 protein and keeps the most common genes and DNA. Clone size and V and J calls follow TCRdb, not the original study. The sample has 400,000 or so distinct CDR3 sequences on record, around 20% of them singletons. Roughly a sixth of the sample lies in the top ten.

In its sample, this clonotype was seen a few times. No cognate antigen has been identified for it. Nothing much larger sits one base from this clone, and base qualities are not available. The CDR3 starts with the cysteine, ends with the phenylalanine, and has 14 residues. Of all the DNA, just the CDR3 is kept, 42 bases in frame from base 1. According to the germline V gene (reference sequence), CDR1 reads MNHEY and CDR2 reads SMNVEV. V is trimmed back by 3 bases and J by 4 bases, and the junction contains 4 bases that no gene match accounts for. In the paper's terms, the treatment or condition label means: live attenuated yellow fever vaccine strain. At each blood-draw timepoint, two biological replicates of bulk PBMCs were obtained. A standard Ficoll-Paque protocol was used to isolate PBMCs from peripheral blood. RNA was extracted with TriZol from bulk PBMCs, CD4 and CD8 fractions, and dextramer-positive and dextramer-negative fractions.

Sequenced material: PBMCs, taken before the yellow fever booster vaccination. The chain is encoded by TRBV27 joined to TRBJ1-2; a stretch of 8 junction bases matches TRBD1. This receptor was obtained from a young man who received the YFV17D yellow fever vaccine. CDR3 region: CASSFWGTGYGYTF. At the DNA level, the sequence is TGTGCCAGCAGTTTCTGGGGGACAGGCTATGGCTACACCTTC.